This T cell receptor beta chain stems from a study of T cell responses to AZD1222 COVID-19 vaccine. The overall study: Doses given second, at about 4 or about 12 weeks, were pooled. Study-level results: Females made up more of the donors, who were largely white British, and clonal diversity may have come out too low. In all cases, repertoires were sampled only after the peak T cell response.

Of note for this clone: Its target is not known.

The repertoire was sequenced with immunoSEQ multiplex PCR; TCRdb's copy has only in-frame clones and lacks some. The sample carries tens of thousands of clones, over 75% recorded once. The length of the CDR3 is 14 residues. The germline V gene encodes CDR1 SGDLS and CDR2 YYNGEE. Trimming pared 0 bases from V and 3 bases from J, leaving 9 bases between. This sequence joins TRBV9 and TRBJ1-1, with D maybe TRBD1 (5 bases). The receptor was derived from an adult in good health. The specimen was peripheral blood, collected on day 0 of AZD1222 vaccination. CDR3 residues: CASSVDQGDTEAFF. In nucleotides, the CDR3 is TGTGCCAGCAGCGTAGACCAGGGTGACACTGAAGCTTTCTTT.